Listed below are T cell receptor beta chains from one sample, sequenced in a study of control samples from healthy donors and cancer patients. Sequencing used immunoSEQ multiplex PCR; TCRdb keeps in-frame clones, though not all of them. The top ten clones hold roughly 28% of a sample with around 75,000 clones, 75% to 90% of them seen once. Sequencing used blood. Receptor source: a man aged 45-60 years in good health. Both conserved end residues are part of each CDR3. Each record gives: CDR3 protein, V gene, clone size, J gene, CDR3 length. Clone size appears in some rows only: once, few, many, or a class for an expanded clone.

CASSQDLVRGRAVTHNEQFF	TRBV3-1/TRBV3-2	NA	TRBJ2-1	20
CAISESRPQETQYF	TRBV10-3	NA	TRBJ2-5	14
CSVTGPGTEAFF	TRBV29-1	NA	TRBJ1-1	12
CASSLGGDWLITDTQYF	TRBV5-4	NA	TRBJ2-3	17
CATSRVGGPYEQYF	TRBV15	NA	TRBJ2-7	14
CASSLNVGQPQHF	TRBV7-3	NA	TRBJ1-5	13
CASSFGTGSTEAFF	TRBV5-6	NA	TRBJ1-1	14
CASSPRGPTGGTEAFF	TRBV27	NA	TRBJ1-1	16
CASSQDVPEASGELFF	TRBV4-2	few	TRBJ2-2	16
CASSLDLSGGGTQYF	TRBV11-2	NA	TRBJ2-5	15
CATERVKNTEAFF	TRBV15	NA	TRBJ1-1	13
CASRSFGIGNTIYF	TRBV10-3	NA	TRBJ1-3	14
CASSIGRGVGELFF	TRBV19	NA	TRBJ2-2	14
CASSSRLAGGPSGELFF	TRBV5-5	NA	TRBJ2-2	17
CAISELGGGQQPQHF	TRBV10-3	NA	TRBJ1-5	15
CASSEQTGAQETQYF	TRBV6-1	few	TRBJ2-5	15
CASSLEGTSGAEQYF	TRBV5-1	NA	TRBJ2-7	15
CATSDLGGSNEKLFF	TRBV24-1	NA	TRBJ1-4	15
CSVRSSPNSPLHF	TRBV29-1	NA	TRBJ1-6	13
CASRWNSRIRADTQYF	TRBV7-9	NA	TRBJ2-3	16
CAWSGQPNNEQFF	TRBV30	NA	TRBJ2-1	13
CASRRGSSYEQYF	TRBV14	NA	TRBJ2-7	13
CASSQDMLAEPYNEQFF	TRBV3-1/TRBV3-2	NA	TRBJ2-1	17
CATSDSRRGVNSPLHF	TRBV24-1	once	TRBJ1-6	16
CASSPNRENQAFF	TRBV18	few	TRBJ1-1	13
CASSEAGFGYTF	TRBV6-1	NA	TRBJ1-2	12
CASSSGTVTGELFF	TRBV5-1	NA	TRBJ2-2	14
CASRGSRGGFGTEAFF	TRBV6-4	once	TRBJ1-1	16
CASGGQGALSGANVLTF	TRBV2	NA	TRBJ2-6	17
CASSIGGATLHF	TRBV19	NA	TRBJ1-6	12
CASNDVAGIGYEQYF	TRBV7-8	NA	TRBJ2-7	15
CASSPMGGHNEKLFF	TRBV6-5	NA	TRBJ1-4	15
CASSLVQGSEAFF	TRBV11-3	NA	TRBJ1-1	13